This TCR beta chain was observed in a study of patients and donors after allogeneic stem cell transplantation. MiXCR, applied by TCRdb to the RT-PCR reads, yields one record per CDR3 protein. The repertoire holds roughly 200,000 distinct CDR3 sequences, around 41% seen once, with roughly 11% in the top ten. This clonotype has just one count. Germline CDR1 and CDR2: MDHEN and SYDVKM. Trimming took 10 bases from V and 3 from J, leaving 19 bases between them. The CDR3 extends over 15 amino acids. This chain links TRBV28 with TRBJ1-5; tentatively, D is TRBD1 (5 bases). The receptor comes from a human donor who was either an allogeneic HSCT recipient or a stem cell or donor lymphocyte infusion donor (not recorded which). It is not recorded whose cells these are; they may come from a transplant donor. Sample: blood, either unsorted or a sorted T cell fraction (not recorded which). The CDR3 DNA sequence: TGTGCCACCACGTGGGGCGGGAACCTCAATCAGCCCCAGCATTTT. Translated: CATTWGGNLNQPQHF.